The clone carrying this T cell receptor (beta chain) showed up just once. What it binds is not known. The sample belongs to a study of cytomegalovirus exposure and HLA in healthy donors. Study as a whole: Earlier sequencing of some 170 million T cells yielded approximately 100 million unique TCR beta sequences.

The study's findings and limits: Whilst most TCR sequences proved rare, a subset of public TCRs occurred across many donors.

The PCR was carried out with 60 Vbeta primers and 13 Jbeta primers. Using immunoSEQ multiplex PCR, the repertoire was profiled, and TCRdb retains in-frame clones only, with some absent. This table has some 130,000 clones, about 80% appearing once. Sequenced sample: PBMCs. This sequence originates from a human donor in good health.

CDR3 nucleotide sequence: TGCGCCAGCAGCTCAGGGGAGAATCAAGAGACCCAGTACTTC. Translated, it gives CASSSGENQETQYF. This rearrangement joins TRBV5-1 to TRBJ2-5, with a tentative D call TRBD1 (6 bases). The germline V gene has CDR1 SGHRS and CDR2 YFSETQ. CDR3 length: 14 residues. The V and J ends lost 3 bases and 2 bases respectively, with 11 bases between them.